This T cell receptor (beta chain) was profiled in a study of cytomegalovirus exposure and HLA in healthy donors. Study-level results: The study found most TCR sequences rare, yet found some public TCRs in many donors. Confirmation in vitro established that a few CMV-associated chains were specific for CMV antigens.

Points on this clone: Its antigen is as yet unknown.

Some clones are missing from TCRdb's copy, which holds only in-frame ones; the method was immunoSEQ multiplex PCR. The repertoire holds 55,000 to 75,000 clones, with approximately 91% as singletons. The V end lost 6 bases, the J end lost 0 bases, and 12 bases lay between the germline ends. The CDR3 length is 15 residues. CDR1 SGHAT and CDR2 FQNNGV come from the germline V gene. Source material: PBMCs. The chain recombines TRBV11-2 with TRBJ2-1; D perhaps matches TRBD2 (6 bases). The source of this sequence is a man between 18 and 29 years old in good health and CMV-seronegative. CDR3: CASRPGSSSYNEQFF. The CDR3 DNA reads TGTGCCAGCAGGCCCGGGAGCAGCTCCTACAATGAGCAGTTCTTC.